The clone carrying this T cell receptor (beta chain) has ten or more counts. Its antigen is as yet unknown. This specimen belongs to a study of T cell repertoires in cytomegalovirus infection. Study information: Signatures in public TCR beta sequences pointed to both CMV infection and matching HLA type.

Study-level findings and limits: HLA-C-restricted CMV clonotypes gave the most frequent clonotype in two of eight donors.

Trimming left V 3 bases short and J 0 bases short, with 9 bases between. CDR1 SGHTA and CDR2 FQGNSA come from the germline V gene. This CDR3 is built from 14 residues. TCRdb re-derived calls from the reads in MiXCR, one entry per CDR3 protein. The repertoire holds a few hundred thousand distinct CDR3 sequences, with about 40% as singletons. The material was cultured PBMCs, obtained from culture after CMV antigen stimulation. This chain uses TRBV7-2 with TRBJ2-7, with D perhaps given as TRBD1 or TRBD2 (5 bases each). The receptor was isolated from a human donor in good health (CMV status not recorded). Some clones in this sample may be carry-over from other donors' samples. The CDR3 here is CASSFRDGSYEQYF. The CDR3 DNA reads as TGTGCCAGCAGCTTCCGGGACGGCTCCTACGAGCAGTACTTC.